The clone carrying this T cell receptor (beta chain) came up once. V trimming: 1 base; J trimming: 5 bases; junction bases outside the gene matches: 10. The CDR3 is made up of 17 amino acids. CDR1 and CDR2 from the germline V gene are MGHDK and SYGVNS. This sample is drawn from a study of blood T cells in healthy people across ages. Through a sample-barcoded 5' primer and a J-beta primer mix, a second PCR was run for roughly 6 to 11 cycles. In TCRdb, the 5' RACE reads were re-called with MiXCR into one record per CDR3 protein. The repertoire includes 700,000 to 800,000 distinct CDR3 sequences, roughly 44% of them detected once, and 20% to 25% sits in the top ten.

The receptor's source is a woman aged 60-70 years in good health. The gene calls are TRBV25-1 and TRBJ2-3; 9 nucleotides agree with TRBD2. Specimen: blood. CDR3 sequence: CASSESPLAGLRDTQYF. CDR3 DNA sequence: TGTGCCAGCAGTGAATCCCCCCTAGCGGGGTTGAGAGATACGCAGTATTTT.